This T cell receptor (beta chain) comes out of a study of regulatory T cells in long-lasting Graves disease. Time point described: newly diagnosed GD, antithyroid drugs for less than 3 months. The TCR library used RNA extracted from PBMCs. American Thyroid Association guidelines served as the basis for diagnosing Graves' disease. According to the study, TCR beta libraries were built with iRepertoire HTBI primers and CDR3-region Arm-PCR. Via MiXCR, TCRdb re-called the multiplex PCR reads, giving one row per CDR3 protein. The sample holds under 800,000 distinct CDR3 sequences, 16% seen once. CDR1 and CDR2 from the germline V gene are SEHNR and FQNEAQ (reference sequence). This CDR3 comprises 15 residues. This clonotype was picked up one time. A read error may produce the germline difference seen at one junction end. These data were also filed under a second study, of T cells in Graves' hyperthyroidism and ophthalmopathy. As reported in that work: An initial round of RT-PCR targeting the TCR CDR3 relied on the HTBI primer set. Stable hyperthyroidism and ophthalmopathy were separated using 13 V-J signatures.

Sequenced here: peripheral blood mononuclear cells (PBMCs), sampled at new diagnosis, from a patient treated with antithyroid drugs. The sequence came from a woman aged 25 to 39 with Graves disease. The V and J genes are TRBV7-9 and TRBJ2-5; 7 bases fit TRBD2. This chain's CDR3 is CASGLFGGIQETQYF. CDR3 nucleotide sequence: TGTGCCAGCGGCTTATTCGGGGGGATACAAGAGACCCAGTACTTC. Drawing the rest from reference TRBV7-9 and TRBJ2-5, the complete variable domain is DTGVSQNPRHKITKRGQNVTFRCDPISEHNRLYWYRQTLGQGPEFLTYFQNEAQLEKSRLLSDRFSAERPKGSFSTLEIQRTEQGDSAMYLCASGLFGGIQETQYFGPGTRLLVL.